Listed below are T cell receptor beta chains from one sample, sequenced in a study of T cells expressing NK-cell markers. TCRdb reprocessed the 5' RACE reads and stores each CDR3 protein as one record, lacking DNA. The sample data list roughly 390,000 distinct CDR3 sequences. Sequences were obtained from blood T cells: a sorted CD56 or NKG2C T cell subset, CD4+ or CD8+ T cells, or bulk PBMC T cells (not recorded which). All receptors derive from a man aged 18 to 69 in good health. Each CDR3 is given with its conserved first and last residue.

v_call	j_call	cdr3_aa
TRBV7-9	TRBJ2-1	CASSGTGGTYEQFF
TRBV24-1	TRBJ2-7	CATSGGRGGEQYF
TRBV11-3	TRBJ2-5	CASSKGLAEQETQYF
TRBV7-2	TRBJ2-5	CASSLAGTGKETQYF
TRBV7-6	TRBJ2-3	CASSQRRPYGGSTDTQYF
TRBV3-1	TRBJ1-6	CASSQGAGRGSPLHF
TRBV20-1	TRBJ2-5	CSARGGRGTKETQYF
TRBV20-1	TRBJ2-1	CSAAPPGPHNEQFF
TRBV11-1	TRBJ2-1	CASSLGINNYNEQFF
TRBV15	TRBJ2-1	CATSRDWGTTTYNEQFF
TRBV6-5	TRBJ1-4	CASSYGDRGREKLFF
TRBV6-1	TRBJ1-3	CASRKTDGSSGNTIYF
TRBV9	TRBJ2-3	CASNPNPFSGATDTQYF
TRBV3-1	TRBJ1-1	CASSQDPWDRGEWNTEAFF
TRBV19	TRBJ2-7	CASSPAWGYSSSYEQYF
TRBV18	TRBJ2-7	CASSPYTGVSYEQYF
TRBV18	TRBJ2-3	CASSPGSVSADTQYF
TRBV28	TRBJ1-5	CASSLSGGLGSIDQPQHF
TRBV9	TRBJ2-5	CASTPNLGLAGVETQYF
TRBV6-1	TRBJ1-6	CASSEVDRAINSPLHF
TRBV20-1	TRBJ2-3	CSATLEGEADTQYF
TRBV27	TRBJ2-2	CASSSPSATYTGELFF
TRBV5-1	TRBJ2-3	CASSLAGLGGDTQYF
TRBV29-1	TRBJ2-2	CSVAGRVNTGELFF
TRBV7-9	TRBJ2-5	CASSLTGQSGETQYF
TRBV7-3	TRBJ2-3	CASSLMRTNTDTQYF
TRBV6-5	TRBJ1-1	CASSYTKTGWWGTEAFF
TRBV20-1	TRBJ1-5	CSVPRELGNQPQHF
TRBV5-1	TRBJ2-3	CASSSFQGLGTDTQYF
TRBV29-1	TRBJ2-7	CSVRVRVGYEQYF
TRBV29-1	TRBJ1-2	CSVVSGQGPYGYTF
TRBV6-2/TRBV6-3	TRBJ2-7	CASSPFPAVSYEQYF
TRBV28	TRBJ1-3	CASHHPSGNTIYF